This T cell receptor (beta chain) stems from a study of T cell responses to AZD1222 COVID-19 vaccine. Study-wide points: In the spike-specific TCR repertoire, nearly half reportedly target unmutated variant regions.

Measured with immunoSEQ multiplex PCR; TCRdb has only the in-frame clones, and not every one. The data show approximately 150,000 clones, approximately 88% seen once. V lost 6 bases, J lost 3 bases, and 14 bases lay in between. Germline V gene lookup returns CDR1 KGHSH and CDR2 LQKENI. CDR3 length: 14 residues. Details on this clone: Antigen specificity is unknown.

The sequences come from peripheral blood, collected 28 days after the second dose of the MenACWY control vaccine. This chain connects TRBV18 to TRBJ1-1, with D perhaps TRBD1 (6 bases). The TCR was taken from an adult who received the MenACWY meningococcal vaccine as a control. The CDR3 is CASSPLQGYTEAFF. The CDR3 DNA reads TGTGCCAGCTCCCCTCTCCAGGGGTACACTGAAGCTTTCTTT.